The following is a TCR beta chain sequence with its context. Its antigen is not known. Treatment indicated: roughly 10-day PBMC culture with coronavirus spike peptide pools or control peptides (ViraFEST assay). ViraFEST grew antigen-specific T cells using peptide pools, then sequenced TCRs. The Oncomine TCR Beta short-read assay was what sequenced the DNA obtained from cultured CD4+ T cells. Using the QIAamp micro DNA kit, genomic DNA was extracted from the CD4+ T cells that had been cultured. MiXCR, run by TCRdb on the PCR reads, gives a single entry per CDR3 protein. Of approximately 19,000 distinct CDR3 sequences listed, 40% to 50% are singletons. The data derive from a study of vaccination and CD4 T cells after COVID-19. Study information: Overlapping spike peptides of SARS-CoV-2, HCoV-NL63, HCoV-OC43 and HCoV-229E were used, and cells were stimulated with them.

The sequencing here drew on CD4+ T cells from blood, cultured in vitro, taken after SARS-CoV-2 vaccination. The source of this sequence is a human donor who had recovered from COVID-19.

DNA for the CDR3: TGTGCCAGCAGCCCCAAATCCGGGACAGGGCTGGGCTATTCACCCCTCCACTTT. Its protein product is CASSPKSGTGLGYSPLHF. The chain carries TRBV7-6 and TRBJ1-6; 9 nucleotides line up with TRBD1. Trimming took 5 bases from V and 8 from J; bases not matched to a gene: 16. CDR1 is SGHVS, CDR2 FNYEAQ, per germline. This CDR3 is built from 18 residues. The variable domain in full, completed from reference TRBV7-6 and TRBJ1-6, reads GAGVSQSPRYKVTKRGQDVALRCDPISGHVSLYWYRQALGQGPEFLTYFNYEAQQDKSGLPNDRFSAERPEGSISTLTIQRTEQRDSAMYRCASSPKSGTGLGYSPLHFGNGTRLTVT.